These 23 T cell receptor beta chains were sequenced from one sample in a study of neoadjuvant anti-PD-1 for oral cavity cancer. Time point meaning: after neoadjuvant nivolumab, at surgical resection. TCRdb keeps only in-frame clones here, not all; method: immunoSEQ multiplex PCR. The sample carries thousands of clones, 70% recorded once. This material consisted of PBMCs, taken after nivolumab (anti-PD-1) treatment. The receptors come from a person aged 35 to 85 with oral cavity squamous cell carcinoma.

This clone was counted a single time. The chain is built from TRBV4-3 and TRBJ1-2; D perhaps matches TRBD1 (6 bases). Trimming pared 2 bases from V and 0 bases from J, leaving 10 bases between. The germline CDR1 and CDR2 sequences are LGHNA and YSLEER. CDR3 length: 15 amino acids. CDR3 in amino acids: CASSQRQVTNYGYTF. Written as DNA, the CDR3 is TGCGCCAGCAGCCAACGACAGGTGACTAACTATGGCTACACCTTC.

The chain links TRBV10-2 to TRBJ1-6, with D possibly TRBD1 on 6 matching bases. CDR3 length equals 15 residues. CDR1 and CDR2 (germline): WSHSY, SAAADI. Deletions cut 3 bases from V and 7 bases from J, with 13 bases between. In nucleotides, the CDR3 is TGCGCCAGCAGTGATCTCAGGGGTGACAATTCACCCCTCCACTTT. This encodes CASSDLRGDNSPLHF.

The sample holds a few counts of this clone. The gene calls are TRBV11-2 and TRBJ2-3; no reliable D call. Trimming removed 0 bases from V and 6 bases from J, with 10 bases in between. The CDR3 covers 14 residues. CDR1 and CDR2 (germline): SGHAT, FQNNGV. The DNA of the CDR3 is TGTGCCAGCAGCTTAGATCTCTGGGTCGATACGCAGTATTTT. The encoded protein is CASSLDLWVDTQYF. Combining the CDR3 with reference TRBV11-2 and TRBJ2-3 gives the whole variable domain EAGVAQSPRYKIIEKRQSVAFWCNPISGHATLYWYQQILGQGPKLLIQFQNNGVVDDSQLPKDRFSAERLKGVDSTLKIQPAKLEDSAVYLCASSLDLWVDTQYFGPGTRLTVL.

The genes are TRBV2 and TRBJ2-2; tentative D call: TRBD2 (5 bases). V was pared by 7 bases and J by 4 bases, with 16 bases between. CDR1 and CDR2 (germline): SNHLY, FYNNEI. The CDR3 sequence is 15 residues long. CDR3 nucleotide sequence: TGTGCCAGCACTGGAAGGGAGCCCGGCACCGGGGAGCTGTTTTTT. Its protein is CASTGREPGTGELFF.

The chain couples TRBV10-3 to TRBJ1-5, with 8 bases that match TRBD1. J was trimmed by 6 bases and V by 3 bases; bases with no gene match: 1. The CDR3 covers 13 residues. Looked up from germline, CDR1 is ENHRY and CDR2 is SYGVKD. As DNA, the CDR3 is TGTGCCATCAGTGAACAGGGGGGTCAGCCCCAGCATTTT. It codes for CAISEQGGQPQHF.

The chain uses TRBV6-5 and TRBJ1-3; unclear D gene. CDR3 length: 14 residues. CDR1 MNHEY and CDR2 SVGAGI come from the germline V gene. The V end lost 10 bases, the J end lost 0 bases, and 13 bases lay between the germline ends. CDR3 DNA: TGTGCCACTTGGCCATCCAACTCTGGAAACACCATATATTTT. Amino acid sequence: CATWPSNSGNTIYF.

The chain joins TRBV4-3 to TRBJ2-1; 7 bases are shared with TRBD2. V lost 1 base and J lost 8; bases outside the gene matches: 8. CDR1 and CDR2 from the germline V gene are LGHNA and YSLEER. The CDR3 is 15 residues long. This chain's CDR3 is CASSQGLAEDYEQFF. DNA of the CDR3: TGCGCCAGCAGCCAAGGGCTAGCGGAGGACTATGAGCAGTTCTTC.

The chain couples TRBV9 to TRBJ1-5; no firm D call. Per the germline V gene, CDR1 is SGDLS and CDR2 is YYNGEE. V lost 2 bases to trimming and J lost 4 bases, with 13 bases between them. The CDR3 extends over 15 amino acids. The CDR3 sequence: CASSVSGGGNQPQHF. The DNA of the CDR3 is TGTGCCAGCAGCGTTTCAGGCGGAGGAAATCAGCCCCAGCATTTT.

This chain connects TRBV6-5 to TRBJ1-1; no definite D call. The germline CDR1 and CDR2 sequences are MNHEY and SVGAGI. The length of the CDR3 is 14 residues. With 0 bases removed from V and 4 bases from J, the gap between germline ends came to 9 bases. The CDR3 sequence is CASSYSMGSTEAFF. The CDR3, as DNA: TGTGCCAGCAGTTACTCTATGGGGAGCACTGAAGCTTTCTTT.

CDR3 loop: CASSIARRGDQPQHF. CDR3 nucleotides: TGTGCCAGTAGTATAGCGCGCAGGGGTGATCAGCCCCAGCATTTT. The V and J genes are TRBV19 and TRBJ1-5; D might be TRBD1 (6 bases). Trimming left V 1 base short and J 5 bases short, with 12 bases between. Germline CDR1 reads LNHDA; CDR2 reads SQIVND (reference sequence). The CDR3 consists of 15 residues.

The CDR3 region is CATSRDKLAGTPYEQYF. The CDR3 DNA reads as TGTGCCACCAGCAGAGATAAGCTAGCGGGGACCCCCTACGAGCAGTACTTC. The rearrangement joins TRBV15 to TRBJ2-7; the match to TRBD2 covers 9 bases. Germline CDR1 LNHNV, CDR2 YYDKDF (reference sequence). The CDR3 spans 17 residues. J lost 2 bases, V lost 0 bases, and 8 bases had no gene match. Filled out from reference TRBV15 and TRBJ2-7, the complete variable domain reads DAMVIQNPRYQVTQFGKPVTLSCSQTLNHNVMYWYQQKSSQAPKLLFHYYDKDFNNEADTPDNFQSRRPNTSFCFLDIRSPGLGDTAMYLCATSRDKLAGTPYEQYFGPGTRLTVT.

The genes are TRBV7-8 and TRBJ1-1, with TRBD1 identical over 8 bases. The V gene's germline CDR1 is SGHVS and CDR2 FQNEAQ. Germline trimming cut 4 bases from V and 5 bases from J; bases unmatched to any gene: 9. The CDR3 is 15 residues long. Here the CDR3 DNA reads TGTGCCAGCAGCTCCCCGGACAGGGTAGAGACTGAAGCTTTCTTT. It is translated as CASSSPDRVETEAFF. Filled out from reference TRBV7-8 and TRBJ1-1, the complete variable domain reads GAGVSQSPRYKVAKRGQDVALRCDPISGHVSLFWYQQALGQGPEFLTYFQNEAQLDKSGLPSDRFFAERPEGSVSTLKIQRTQQEDSAVYLCASSSPDRVETEAFFGQGTRLTVV.

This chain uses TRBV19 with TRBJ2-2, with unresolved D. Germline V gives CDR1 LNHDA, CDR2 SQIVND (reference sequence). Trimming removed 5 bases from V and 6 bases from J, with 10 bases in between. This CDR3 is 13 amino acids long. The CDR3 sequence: CASSLNIPGELFF. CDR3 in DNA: TGTGCCAGTAGTTTGAATATTCCCGGGGAGCTGTTTTTT. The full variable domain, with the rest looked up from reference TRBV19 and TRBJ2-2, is DGGITQSPKYLFRKEGQNVTLSCEQNLNHDAMYWYRQDPGQGLRLIYYSQIVNDFQKGDIAEGYSVSREKKESFPLTVTSAQKNPTAFYLCASSLNIPGELFFGEGSRLTVL.

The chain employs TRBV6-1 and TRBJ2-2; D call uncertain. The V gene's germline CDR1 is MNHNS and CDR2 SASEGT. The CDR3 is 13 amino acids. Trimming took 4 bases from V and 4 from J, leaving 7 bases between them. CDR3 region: CASSGKATGELFF. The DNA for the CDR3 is TGTGCCAGCAGTGGAAAAGCCACCGGGGAGCTGTTTTTT.

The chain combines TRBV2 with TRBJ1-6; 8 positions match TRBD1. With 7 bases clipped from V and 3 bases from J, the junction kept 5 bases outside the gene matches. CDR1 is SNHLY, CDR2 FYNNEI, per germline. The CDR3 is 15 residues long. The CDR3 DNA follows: TGTGCCAGCACGGTAGGACAGGGCTATAATTCACCCCTCCACTTT. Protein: CASTVGQGYNSPLHF.

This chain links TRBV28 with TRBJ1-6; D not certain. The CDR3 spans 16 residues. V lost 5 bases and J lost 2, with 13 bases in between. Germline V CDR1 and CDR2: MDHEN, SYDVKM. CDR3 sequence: CASSVIREAYNSPLHF. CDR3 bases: TGTGCCAGCAGTGTAATTCGGGAGGCCTATAATTCACCCCTCCACTTT.

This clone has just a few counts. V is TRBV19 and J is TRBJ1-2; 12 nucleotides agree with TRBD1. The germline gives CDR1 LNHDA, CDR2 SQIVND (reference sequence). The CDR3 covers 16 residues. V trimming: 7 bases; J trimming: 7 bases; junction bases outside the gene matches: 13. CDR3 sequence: CASTLGQGARMSGYTF. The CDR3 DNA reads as TGTGCCAGTACCCTGGGACAGGGGGCGCGTATGTCTGGCTACACCTTC.

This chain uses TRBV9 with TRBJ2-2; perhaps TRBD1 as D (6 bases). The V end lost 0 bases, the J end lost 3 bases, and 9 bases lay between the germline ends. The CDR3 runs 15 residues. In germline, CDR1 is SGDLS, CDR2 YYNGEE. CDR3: CASSVDPGDTGELFF. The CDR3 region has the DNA TGTGCCAGCAGCGTAGATCCAGGGGACACCGGGGAGCTGTTTTTT.

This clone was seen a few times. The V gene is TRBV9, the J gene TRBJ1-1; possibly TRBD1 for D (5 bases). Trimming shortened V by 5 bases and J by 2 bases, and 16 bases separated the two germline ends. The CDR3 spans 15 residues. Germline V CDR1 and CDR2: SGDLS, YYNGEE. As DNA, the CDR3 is TGTGCCAGCAGAACGGACACGGGGCCAAACACTGAAGCTTTCTTT. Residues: CASRTDTGPNTEAFF.

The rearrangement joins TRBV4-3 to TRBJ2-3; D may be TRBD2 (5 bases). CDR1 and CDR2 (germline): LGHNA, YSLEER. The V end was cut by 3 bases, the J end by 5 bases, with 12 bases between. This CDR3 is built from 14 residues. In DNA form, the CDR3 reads TGCGCCAGCAGCCAGACCCTCAGCGGAGATACGCAGTATTTT. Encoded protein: CASSQTLSGDTQYF.

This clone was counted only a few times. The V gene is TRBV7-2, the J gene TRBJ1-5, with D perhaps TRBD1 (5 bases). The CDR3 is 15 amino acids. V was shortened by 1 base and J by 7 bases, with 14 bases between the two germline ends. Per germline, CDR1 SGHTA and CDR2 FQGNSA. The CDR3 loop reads CASSLGGREGQPQHF. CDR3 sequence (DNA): TGTGCCAGCAGCTTAGGGGGGAGGGAAGGGCAGCCCCAGCATTTT.

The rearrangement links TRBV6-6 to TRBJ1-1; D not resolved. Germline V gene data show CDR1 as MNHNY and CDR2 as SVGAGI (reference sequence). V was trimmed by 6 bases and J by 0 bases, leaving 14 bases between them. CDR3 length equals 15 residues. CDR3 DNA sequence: TGTGCCAGCAGCCGAGGACGGAATATGAACACTGAAGCTTTCTTT. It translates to CASSRGRNMNTEAFF.

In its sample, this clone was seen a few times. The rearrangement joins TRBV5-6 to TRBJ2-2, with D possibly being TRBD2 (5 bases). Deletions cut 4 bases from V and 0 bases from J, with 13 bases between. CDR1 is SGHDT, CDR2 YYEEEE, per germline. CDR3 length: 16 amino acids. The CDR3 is CASSPGNIANTGELFF. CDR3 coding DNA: TGTGCCAGCAGCCCGGGGAATATCGCGAACACCGGGGAGCTGTTTTTT. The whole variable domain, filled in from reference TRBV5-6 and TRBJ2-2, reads DAGVTQSPTHLIKTRGQQVTLRCSPKSGHDTVSWYQQALGQGPQFIFQYYEEEERQRGNFPDRFSGHQFPNYSSELNVNALLLGDSALYLCASSPGNIANTGELFFGEGSRLTVL.